The clone carrying this T cell receptor (beta chain) appeared a few times. The antigen is not known. The PCR used 60 Vbeta and 13 Jbeta primers. Generated by immunoSEQ multiplex PCR, the TCRdb table keeps only in-frame clones and is missing some. The sample contains approximately 170,000 clones, approximately 67% of which appear only once. The CDR3 contains 13 residues. Deletions cut 2 bases from V and 3 bases from J, with 7 bases between. Looked up from germline, CDR1 is MNHEY and CDR2 is SVGAGI. This specimen comes from a study of cytomegalovirus exposure and HLA in healthy donors. Findings of the study overall: Association with HLA alleles at 0.05 false discovery rate was found for roughly 17,000 TCR beta sequences in a later analysis. TCR beta V- and J-gene trimming, according to a later analysis, was linked to a missense DCLRE1C variant. Reports credit the classifier with highly specific, highly sensitive diagnosis of cytomegalovirus status.

The V gene is TRBV6-5, the J gene TRBJ2-5; a weak D match, TRBD2 (5 bases). This sequence was found in a man aged 35-49 years in good health and CMV-seronegative. The sample was PBMCs. The CDR3 sequence is CASSYNGEETQYF. CDR3 coding DNA: TGTGCCAGCAGTTACAACGGGGAAGAGACCCAGTACTTC.